A selection of T cell receptor beta chains follows, all from one sample in a study of radiation and T cells in renal cell carcinoma. Clones were sequenced by immunoSEQ multiplex PCR, and TCRdb holds only the in-frame ones, with some missing. The data show tens of thousands of clones, around 85% seen once. The sample in question was blood, obtained from a patient whose treatment included radiotherapy and nephrectomy. These receptors were collected from a woman between 50 and 59 years old with renal cell carcinoma. Both conserved end residues are part of each CDR3. D genes are given only for firm matches. Expanded clones are given a class, and other clones once, few, many or no size at all.

V gene: TRBV28; J gene: TRBJ2-2; D gene: .; clone size: few; CDR3 protein: CASFSGTNTGELFF; CDR3 DNA: TGTGCCAGCTTTAGCGGAACGAACACCGGGGAGCTGTTTTTT
V gene: TRBV6-5; J gene: TRBJ1-2; D gene: .; clone size: .; CDR3 protein: CANSTGANYGYTF; CDR3 DNA: TGTGCCAACAGTACAGGAGCTAACTATGGCTACACCTTC
V gene: TRBV21-1; J gene: TRBJ1-1; D gene: .; clone size: .; CDR3 protein: CASSNETRQGGLAFF; CDR3 DNA: TGTGCCAGCAGCAACGAGACGAGACAGGGAGGTTTAGCTTTCTTT
V gene: TRBV27; J gene: TRBJ2-1; D gene: .; clone size: .; CDR3 protein: CASSPRVSNEQFF; CDR3 DNA: TGTGCCAGCAGTCCAAGGGTCAGCAATGAGCAGTTCTTC
V gene: TRBV10-1; J gene: TRBJ2-7; D gene: .; clone size: .; CDR3 protein: CASRYEQYF; CDR3 DNA: TGCGCCAGCCGGTACGAGCAGTACTTC
V gene: TRBV18; J gene: TRBJ1-2; D gene: .; clone size: .; CDR3 protein: CASSPSGPNYGYTF; CDR3 DNA: TGTGCCAGCTCACCATCGGGTCCTAACTATGGCTACACCTTC
V gene: TRBV5-1; J gene: TRBJ2-1; D gene: .; clone size: .; CDR3 protein: CASSLSSDGHEQFF; CDR3 DNA: TGCGCCAGCAGCCTATCTAGCGATGGGCATGAGCAGTTCTTC
V gene: TRBV4-1; J gene: TRBJ2-5; D gene: .; clone size: .; CDR3 protein: CASSLLGLETQYF; CDR3 DNA: TGCGCCAGCAGCCTGCTGGGCCTGGAGACCCAGTACTTC
V gene: TRBV25-1; J gene: TRBJ1-1; D gene: TRBD1; clone size: few; CDR3 protein: CASRQQGVQGTEAFF; CDR3 DNA: TGTGCCAGCAGACAACAGGGGGTGCAGGGTACTGAAGCTTTCTTT
V gene: TRBV15; J gene: TRBJ2-7; D gene: .; clone size: few; CDR3 protein: CATSRRGTSDEQYF; CDR3 DNA: TGTGCCACCAGCAGACGCGGGACTTCGGACGAGCAGTACTTC
V gene: TRBV4-1; J gene: TRBJ2-7; D gene: TRBD1; clone size: .; CDR3 protein: CASSQGQDRTYEQYF; CDR3 DNA: TGCGCCAGCAGCCAAGGTCAGGACAGGACCTACGAGCAGTACTTC
V gene: TRBV28; J gene: TRBJ1-2; D gene: .; clone size: .; CDR3 protein: CASSFQTSGNYGYTF; CDR3 DNA: TGTGCCAGCAGTTTCCAGACCTCAGGGAACTATGGCTACACCTTC
V gene: TRBV7-2; J gene: TRBJ2-3; D gene: .; clone size: .; CDR3 protein: CASSPGTVTDTQYF; CDR3 DNA: TGTGCCAGCAGCCCTGGGACTGTCACAGATACGCAGTATTTT
V gene: TRBV7-2; J gene: TRBJ2-7; D gene: .; clone size: .; CDR3 protein: CASSLGAAEPYEQYF; CDR3 DNA: TGTGCCAGCAGCTTAGGAGCAGCGGAGCCCTACGAGCAGTACTTC
V gene: TRBV5-4; J gene: TRBJ1-1; D gene: TRBD1; clone size: .; CDR3 protein: CASSPGGENTEAFF; CDR3 DNA: TGTGCCAGCAGCCCAGGGGGGGAGAACACTGAAGCTTTCTTT
V gene: TRBV6-5; J gene: TRBJ2-7; D gene: .; clone size: .; CDR3 protein: CASSYGRSGGYYEQYF; CDR3 DNA: TGTGCCAGCAGTTACGGTCGGAGTGGGGGGTACTACGAGCAGTACTTC
V gene: TRBV12-1; J gene: TRBJ2-5; D gene: .; clone size: .; CDR3 protein: CASSTSGAQYF; CDR3 DNA: TGTGCCAGCAGCACCTCAGGGGCCCAGTACTTC